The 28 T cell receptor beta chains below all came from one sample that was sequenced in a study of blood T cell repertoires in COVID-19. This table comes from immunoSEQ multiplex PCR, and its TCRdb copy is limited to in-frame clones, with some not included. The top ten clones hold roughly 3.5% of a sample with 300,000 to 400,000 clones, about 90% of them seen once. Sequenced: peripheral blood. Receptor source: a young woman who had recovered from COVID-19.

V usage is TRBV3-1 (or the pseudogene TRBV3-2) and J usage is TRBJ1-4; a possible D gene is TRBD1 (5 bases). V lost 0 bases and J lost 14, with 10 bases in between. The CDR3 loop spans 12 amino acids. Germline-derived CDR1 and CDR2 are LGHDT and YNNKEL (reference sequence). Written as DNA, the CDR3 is TGTGCCAGCAGCCAAGATTGGGGGGTGCTGTTTTTT. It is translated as CASSQDWGVLFF.

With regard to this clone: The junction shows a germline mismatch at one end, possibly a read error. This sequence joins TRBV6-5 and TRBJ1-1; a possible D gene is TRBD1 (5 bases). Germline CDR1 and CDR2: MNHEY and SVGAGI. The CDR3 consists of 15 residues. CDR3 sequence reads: CASSYYRQLNTEAFF. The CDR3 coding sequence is TGTGCCAGCAGCTACTACCGACAGTTGAACACTGAAGCTTTCTTT.

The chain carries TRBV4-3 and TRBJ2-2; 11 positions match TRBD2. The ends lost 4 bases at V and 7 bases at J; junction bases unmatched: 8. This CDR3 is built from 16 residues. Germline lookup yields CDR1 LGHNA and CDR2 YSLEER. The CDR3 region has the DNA TGCGCCAGCAGCCCGACACTAGCGGGAGAGAGCGGGGAGCTGTTTTTT. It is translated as CASSPTLAGESGELFF.

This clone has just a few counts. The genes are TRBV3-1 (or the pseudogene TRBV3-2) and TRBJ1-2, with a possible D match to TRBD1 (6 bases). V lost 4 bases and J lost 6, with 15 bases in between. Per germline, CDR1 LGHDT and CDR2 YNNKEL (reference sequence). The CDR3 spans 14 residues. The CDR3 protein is CASSLSAGANGYTF. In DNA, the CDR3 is TGTGCCAGCAGCCTATCGGCAGGGGCGAATGGCTACACCTTC.

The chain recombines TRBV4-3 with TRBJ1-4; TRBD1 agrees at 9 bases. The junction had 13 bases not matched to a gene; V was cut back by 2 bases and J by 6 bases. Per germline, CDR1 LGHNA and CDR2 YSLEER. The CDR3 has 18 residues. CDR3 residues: CASSQQIYGGDRDEKLFF. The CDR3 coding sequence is TGCGCCAGCAGCCAACAAATATACGGGGGGGACAGGGATGAAAAACTGTTTTTT.

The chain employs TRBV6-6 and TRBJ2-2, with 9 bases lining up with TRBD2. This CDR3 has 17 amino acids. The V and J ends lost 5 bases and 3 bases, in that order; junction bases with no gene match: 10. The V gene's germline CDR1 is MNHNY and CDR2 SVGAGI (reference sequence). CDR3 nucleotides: TGTGCCAGCAGTCGGGCGGGAGGGGGTATGGACACCGGGGAGCTGTTTTTT. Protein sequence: CASSRAGGGMDTGELFF.

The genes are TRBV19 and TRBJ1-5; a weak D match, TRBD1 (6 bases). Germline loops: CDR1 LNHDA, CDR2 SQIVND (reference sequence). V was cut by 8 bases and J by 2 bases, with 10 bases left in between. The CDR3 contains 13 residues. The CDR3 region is CASRGAGNQPQHF. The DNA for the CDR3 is TGTGCCAGTCGGGGGGCCGGCAATCAGCCCCAGCATTTT.

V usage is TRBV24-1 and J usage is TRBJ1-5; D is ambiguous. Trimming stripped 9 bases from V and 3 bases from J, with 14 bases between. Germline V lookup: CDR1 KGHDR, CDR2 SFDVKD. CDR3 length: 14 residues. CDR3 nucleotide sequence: TGTGCCACCCCCTTGTCCCGACTCAATCAGCCCCAGCATTTT. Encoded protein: CATPLSRLNQPQHF.

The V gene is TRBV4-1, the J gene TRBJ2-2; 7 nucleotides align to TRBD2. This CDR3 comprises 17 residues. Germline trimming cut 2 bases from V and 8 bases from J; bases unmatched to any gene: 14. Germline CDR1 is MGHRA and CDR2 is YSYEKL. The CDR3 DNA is TGCGCCAGCAGCCAACCAGCGGGATTGACGGGTATTGGGGAGCTGTTTTTT. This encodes CASSQPAGLTGIGELFF.

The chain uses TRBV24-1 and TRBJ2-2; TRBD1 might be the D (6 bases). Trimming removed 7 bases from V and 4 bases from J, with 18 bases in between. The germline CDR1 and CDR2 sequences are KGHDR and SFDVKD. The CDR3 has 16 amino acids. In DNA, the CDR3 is TGTGCCACCAGGGGGATGGGGGCCGTCATCACCGGGGAGCTGTTTTTT. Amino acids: CATRGMGAVITGELFF.

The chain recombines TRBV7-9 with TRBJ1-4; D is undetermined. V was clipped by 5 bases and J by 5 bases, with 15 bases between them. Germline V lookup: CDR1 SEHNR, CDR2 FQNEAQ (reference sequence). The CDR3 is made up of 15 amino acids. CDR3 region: CASSRDGVSNEKLFF. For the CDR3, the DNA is TGTGCCAGCAGCCGGGATGGAGTGTCAAATGAAAAACTGTTTTTT.

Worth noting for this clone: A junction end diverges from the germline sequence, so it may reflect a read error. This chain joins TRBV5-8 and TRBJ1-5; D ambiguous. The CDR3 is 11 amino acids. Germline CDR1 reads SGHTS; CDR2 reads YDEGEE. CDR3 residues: CASTLFAIPHF. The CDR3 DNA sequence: TGTGCCAGCACCTTGTTCGCTATTCCGCATTTT.

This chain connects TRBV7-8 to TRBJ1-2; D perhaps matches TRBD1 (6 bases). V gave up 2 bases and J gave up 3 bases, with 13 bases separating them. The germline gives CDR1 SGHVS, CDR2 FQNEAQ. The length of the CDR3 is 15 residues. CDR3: CASSLFLQGHYGYTF. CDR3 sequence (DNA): TGTGCCAGCAGCTTATTTTTGCAGGGGCACTATGGCTACACCTTC.

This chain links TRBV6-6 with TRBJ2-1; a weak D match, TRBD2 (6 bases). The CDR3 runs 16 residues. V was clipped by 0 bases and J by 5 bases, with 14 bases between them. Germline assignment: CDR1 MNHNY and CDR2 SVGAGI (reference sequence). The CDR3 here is CASSYSAGRWDNEQFF. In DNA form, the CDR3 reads TGTGCCAGCAGTTACTCAGCAGGGAGGTGGGACAATGAGCAGTTCTTC.

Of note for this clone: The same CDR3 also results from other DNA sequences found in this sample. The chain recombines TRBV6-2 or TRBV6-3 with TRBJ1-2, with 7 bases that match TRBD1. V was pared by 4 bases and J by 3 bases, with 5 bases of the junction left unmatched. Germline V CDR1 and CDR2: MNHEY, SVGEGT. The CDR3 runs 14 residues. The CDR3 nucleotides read TGTGCCAGCAGTTCTCGGACAGGAGACTATGGCTACACCTTC. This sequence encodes CASSSRTGDYGYTF.

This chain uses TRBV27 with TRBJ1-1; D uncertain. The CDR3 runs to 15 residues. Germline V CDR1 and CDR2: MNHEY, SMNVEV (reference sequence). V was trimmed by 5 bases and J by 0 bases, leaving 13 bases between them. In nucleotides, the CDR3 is TGTGCCAGCAGTCCCGGGGAGGGCTTGAACACTGAAGCTTTCTTT. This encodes CASSPGEGLNTEAFF.

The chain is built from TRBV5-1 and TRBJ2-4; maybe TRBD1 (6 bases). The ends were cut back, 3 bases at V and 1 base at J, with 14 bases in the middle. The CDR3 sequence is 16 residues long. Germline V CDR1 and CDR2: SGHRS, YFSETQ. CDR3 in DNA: TGCGCCAGCAGCTCCGGGACAAATATGGCCAAAAACATTCAGTACTTC. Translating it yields CASSSGTNMAKNIQYF.

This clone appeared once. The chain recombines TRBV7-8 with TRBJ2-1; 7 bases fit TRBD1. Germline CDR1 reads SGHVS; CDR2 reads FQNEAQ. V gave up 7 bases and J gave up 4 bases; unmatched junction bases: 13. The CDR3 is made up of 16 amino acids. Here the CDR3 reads CASISGTVNDYNEQFF. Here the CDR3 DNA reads TGTGCCAGCATTTCCGGGACAGTCAATGATTACAATGAGCAGTTCTTC.

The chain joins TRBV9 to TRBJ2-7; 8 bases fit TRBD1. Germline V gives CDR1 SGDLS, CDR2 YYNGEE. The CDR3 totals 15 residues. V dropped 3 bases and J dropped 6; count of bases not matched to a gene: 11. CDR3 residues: CASSGARQGPLEQYV. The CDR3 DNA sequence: TGTGCCAGCAGCGGAGCTAGACAGGGGCCCCTCGAGCAGTACGTC.

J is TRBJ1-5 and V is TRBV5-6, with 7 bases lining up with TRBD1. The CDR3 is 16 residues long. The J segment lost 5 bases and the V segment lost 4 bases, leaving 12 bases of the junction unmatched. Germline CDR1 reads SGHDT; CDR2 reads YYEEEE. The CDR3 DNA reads TGTGCCAGCAGCCCCGGACCCCGACAGGGAGATCAGCCCCAGCATTTT. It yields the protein CASSPGPRQGDQPQHF.

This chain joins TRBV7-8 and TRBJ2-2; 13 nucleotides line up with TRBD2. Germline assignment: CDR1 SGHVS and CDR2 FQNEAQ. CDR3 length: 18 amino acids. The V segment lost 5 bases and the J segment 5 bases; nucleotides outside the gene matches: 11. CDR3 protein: CASSHGLAGAHRTGELFF. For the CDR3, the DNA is TGTGCCAGCAGCCATGGACTAGCGGGAGCGCATAGGACCGGGGAGCTGTTTTTT. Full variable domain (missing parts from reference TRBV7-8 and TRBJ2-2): GAGVSQSPRYKVAKRGQDVALRCDPISGHVSLFWYQQALGQGPEFLTYFQNEAQLDKSGLPSDRFFAERPEGSVSTLKIQRTQQEDSAVYLCASSHGLAGAHRTGELFFGEGSRLTVL.

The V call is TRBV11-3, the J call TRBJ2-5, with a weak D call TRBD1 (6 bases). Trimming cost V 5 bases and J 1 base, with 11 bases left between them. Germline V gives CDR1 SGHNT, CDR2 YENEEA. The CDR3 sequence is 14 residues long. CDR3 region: CASSRRTAQETQYF. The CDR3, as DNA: TGTGCCAGCAGCCGACGGACAGCCCAAGAGACCCAGTACTTC.

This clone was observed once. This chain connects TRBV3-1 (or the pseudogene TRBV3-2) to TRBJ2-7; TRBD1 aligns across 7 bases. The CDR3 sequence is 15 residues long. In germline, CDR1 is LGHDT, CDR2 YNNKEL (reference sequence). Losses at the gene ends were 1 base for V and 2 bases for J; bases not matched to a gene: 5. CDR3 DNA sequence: TGTGCCAGCAGCCAAGGGGGGACAGCTCCCTACGAGCAGTACGTC. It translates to CASSQGGTAPYEQYV.

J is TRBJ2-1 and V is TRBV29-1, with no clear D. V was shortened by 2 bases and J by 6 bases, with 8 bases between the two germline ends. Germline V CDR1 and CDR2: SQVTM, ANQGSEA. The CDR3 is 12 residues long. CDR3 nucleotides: TGCAGCGTTGAAAGGTACAGCAATGAGCAGTTCTTC. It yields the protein CSVERYSNEQFF.

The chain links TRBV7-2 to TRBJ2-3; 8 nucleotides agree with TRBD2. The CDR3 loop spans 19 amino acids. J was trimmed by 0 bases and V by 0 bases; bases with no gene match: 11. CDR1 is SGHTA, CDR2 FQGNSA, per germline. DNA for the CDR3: TGTGCCAGCAGCTTAGCGCTCTTTCGAGCGGGGGCTAGCACAGATACGCAGTATTTT. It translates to CASSLALFRAGASTDTQYF.

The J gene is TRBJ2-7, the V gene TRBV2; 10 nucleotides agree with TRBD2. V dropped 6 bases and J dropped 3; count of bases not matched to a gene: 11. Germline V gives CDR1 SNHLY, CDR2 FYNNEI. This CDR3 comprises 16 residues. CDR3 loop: CASRPGLAEPRYEQYV. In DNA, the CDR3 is TGTGCCAGCAGACCCGGACTAGCGGAGCCCCGCTACGAGCAGTACGTC.

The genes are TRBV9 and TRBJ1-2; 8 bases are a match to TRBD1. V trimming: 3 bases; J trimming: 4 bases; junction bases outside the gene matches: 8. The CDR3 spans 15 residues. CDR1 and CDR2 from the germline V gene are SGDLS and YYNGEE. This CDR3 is CASSGDRGGGYGYTF. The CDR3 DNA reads TGTGCCAGCAGCGGAGACAGGGGAGGGGGCTATGGCTACACCTTC.

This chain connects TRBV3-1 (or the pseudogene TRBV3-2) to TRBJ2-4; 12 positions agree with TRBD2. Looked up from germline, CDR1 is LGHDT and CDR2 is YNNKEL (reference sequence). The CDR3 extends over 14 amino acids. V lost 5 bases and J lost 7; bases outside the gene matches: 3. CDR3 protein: CASSSLAGGNIQYF. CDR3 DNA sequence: TGTGCCAGCAGCTCACTAGCGGGAGGTAACATTCAGTACTTC.